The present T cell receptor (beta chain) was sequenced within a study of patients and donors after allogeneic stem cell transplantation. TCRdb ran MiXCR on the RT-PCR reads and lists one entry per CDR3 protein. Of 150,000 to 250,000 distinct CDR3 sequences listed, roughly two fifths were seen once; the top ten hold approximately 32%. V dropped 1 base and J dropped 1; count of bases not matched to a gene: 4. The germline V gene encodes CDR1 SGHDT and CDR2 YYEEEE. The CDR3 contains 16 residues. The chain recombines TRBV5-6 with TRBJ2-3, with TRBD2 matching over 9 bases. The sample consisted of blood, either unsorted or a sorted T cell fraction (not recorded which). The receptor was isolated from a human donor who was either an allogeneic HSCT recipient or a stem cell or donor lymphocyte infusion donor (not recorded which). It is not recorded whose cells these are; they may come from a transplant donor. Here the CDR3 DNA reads TGTGCCAGCAGCTTGTTGCCTAGCGGGGGCACAGATACGCAGTATTTT. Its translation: CASSLLPSGGTDTQYF.